Listed here are 18 T cell receptor beta chains from one sample, sequenced in a study of PD-1 blockade in classical Hodgkin lymphoma. Repertoires were generated with immunoSEQ multiplex PCR, while TCRdb's copy carries only in-frame clones and drops some. The sample holds under 40,000 clones, about nine tenths seen once. Time point indicated: newly diagnosed, previously untreated cHL patient sample. Isolation of CD4+ T cells from thawed PBMCs was performed by magnetic negative selection. The source material was CD4+ T cells from blood. The origin of the receptors is a human donor with classical Hodgkin lymphoma.

The chain recombines TRBV7-6 with TRBJ2-1; 8 bases fit TRBD2. V dropped 4 bases and J dropped 2; count of bases not matched to a gene: 4. CDR1 and CDR2 from the germline V gene are SGHVS and FNYEAQ. This CDR3 has 15 residues. The CDR3 protein is CASSSGAGAYNEQFF. The CDR3 DNA is TGTGCCAGCAGCTCTGGAGCGGGAGCCTACAATGAGCAGTTCTTC.

The chain uses TRBV14 and TRBJ2-1; a weak D match, TRBD2 (5 bases). Germline-derived CDR1 and CDR2 are SGHDN and FVKESK. Between the trimmed V and J ends, which lost 0 bases and 3 bases, there was a span of 12 bases. This CDR3 is 16 amino acids long. The CDR3, as DNA: TGTGCCAGCAGCCAAGATCGGAGTAGCGTCTACAATGAGCAGTTCTTC. It encodes CASSQDRSSVYNEQFF. Together with reference TRBV14 and TRBJ2-1, the CDR3 gives the full variable domain: EAGVTQFPSHSVIEKGQTVTLRCDPISGHDNLYWYRRVMGKEIKFLLHFVKESKQDESGMPNNRFLAERTGGTYSTLKVQPAELEDSGVYFCASSQDRSSVYNEQFFGPGTRLTVL.

The chain recombines TRBV28 with TRBJ2-7, with a tentative D call TRBD1 (5 bases). The V and J ends lost 9 bases and 1 base respectively, with 25 bases between them. The CDR3 runs 17 residues. Germline-derived CDR1 and CDR2 are MDHEN and SYDVKM. The CDR3 here is CASTPPTSIGHSYEQYF. For the CDR3, the DNA is TGTGCCAGTACCCCTCCGACTTCGATTGGACATTCCTACGAGCAGTACTTC.

The chain uses TRBV7-3 and TRBJ2-1; TRBD1 might be the D (6 bases). Trimming took off 6 bases at V and 1 base at J, with 13 bases between the two ends. The V gene's germline CDR1 is SGHTA and CDR2 FQGTGA. CDR3 length: 15 residues. The CDR3 DNA sequence: TGTGCCAGCAGTCTAGGGGGTGCATCCTACAATGAGCAGTTCTTC. Translating gives CASSLGGASYNEQFF.

This rearrangement joins TRBV7-9 to TRBJ2-5, with 11 bases identical to TRBD2. V was pared by 1 base and J by 5 bases, with 6 bases of the junction left unmatched. The CDR3 length is 16 residues. Germline V gene sequence: CDR1 SEHNR, CDR2 FQNEAQ (reference sequence). The CDR3 protein is CASSLGTSGRGETQYF. The CDR3 DNA reads as TGTGCCAGCAGCTTAGGGACTAGCGGGCGCGGGGAGACCCAGTACTTC.

This rearrangement joins TRBV5-4 to TRBJ2-7; 7 nucleotides match TRBD1. The germline CDR1 and CDR2 sequences are SGHNT and YYREEE (reference sequence). CDR3 length: 15 amino acids. The junction had 14 bases not matched to a gene; V was cut back by 4 bases and J by 7 bases. This CDR3 is CASSPYPDRAGEQYF. CDR3 bases: TGTGCCAGCAGCCCGTACCCCGACAGGGCGGGTGAGCAGTACTTC.

This clone has a single count. J is TRBJ2-2 and V is TRBV7-9; tentatively, D is TRBD2 (5 bases). Germline V gene sequence: CDR1 SEHNR, CDR2 FQNEAQ (reference sequence). The CDR3 length is 13 residues. Trimming left V 6 bases short and J 6 bases short, with 11 bases between. This CDR3 reads CASSEGRPGELFF. In nucleotides, the CDR3 is TGTGCCAGCAGTGAGGGCCGGCCCGGGGAGCTGTTTTTT.

This chain joins TRBV5-1 and TRBJ1-3; D unclear. The V gene's germline CDR1 is SGHRS and CDR2 YFSETQ. The ends were cut back, 0 bases at V and 4 bases at J, with 8 bases in the middle. The CDR3 has 14 amino acids. The CDR3 DNA reads as TGCGCCAGCAGCTTGGATTTTCTCGGAAACACCATATATTTT. It translates to CASSLDFLGNTIYF.

The CDR3 region is CASSDDFGYTF. CDR3 DNA: TGTGCCAGCAGTGATGATTTTGGCTACACCTTC. This chain links TRBV2 with TRBJ1-2, with D hard to call. This CDR3 has 11 amino acids. CDR1 and CDR2 (germline): SNHLY, FYNNEI. Trimming removed 3 bases at V and 7 bases at J, with 6 bases between.

The rearrangement joins TRBV29-1 to TRBJ2-3; perhaps D is TRBD1 or TRBD2 (5 bases each). The germline V gene has CDR1 SQVTM and CDR2 ANQGSEA. V was clipped by 8 bases and J by 2 bases, with 17 bases between them. CDR3 length equals 14 residues. This chain's CDR3 is CSLNSGGNTDTQYF. The CDR3 nucleotides are TGCAGCTTGAACAGTGGGGGAAACACAGATACGCAGTATTTT.

This chain joins TRBV4-1 and TRBJ2-1, with TRBD1 identical over 8 bases. The germline V gene has CDR1 MGHRA and CDR2 YSYEKL. This CDR3 is 15 amino acids long. The V gene end was trimmed by 5 bases and the J gene end by 4 bases; junction bases not matched to a gene: 7. CDR3 sequence reads: CASSLGTGAYNEQFF. The DNA of the CDR3 is TGCGCCAGCAGCTTAGGGACAGGAGCTTACAATGAGCAGTTCTTC.

This clone was recorded a few times. This chain links TRBV18 with TRBJ1-2; D gene uncertain. V lost 4 bases to trimming and J lost 0 bases, with 12 bases between them. Germline V gene lookup returns CDR1 KGHSH and CDR2 LQKENI. The CDR3 contains 15 residues. Written as DNA, the CDR3 is TGTGCCAGCTCACTGGGCGACATTGCTAACTATGGCTACACCTTC. Its translation is CASSLGDIANYGYTF.

The V and J genes are TRBV29-1 and TRBJ1-2; tentatively, D is TRBD1 (5 bases). This CDR3 is 13 amino acids long. Germline V CDR1 and CDR2: SQVTM, ANQGSEA. V lost 4 bases to trimming and J lost 9 bases, with 18 bases between them. For the CDR3, the DNA is TGCAGCGTTGCCGGGACCCTGAGTCAACGCTACACCTTC. As protein: CSVAGTLSQRYTF.

This clone has just a few counts. The chain carries TRBV27 and TRBJ2-3; TRBD2 agrees at 8 bases. In germline, CDR1 is MNHEY, CDR2 SMNVEV (reference sequence). V lost 3 bases, J lost 1 base, and 3 bases stayed unmatched. The CDR3 is made up of 15 amino acids. The CDR3 coding sequence is TGTGCCAGCAGTTTGGGACTAGGGGGCACAGATACGCAGTATTTT. Its translation: CASSLGLGGTDTQYF.

The chain combines TRBV6-5 with TRBJ1-4; D not resolved. Germline V gives CDR1 MNHEY, CDR2 SVGAGI. The CDR3 sequence is 11 residues long. V was cut by 2 bases and J by 7 bases, with 2 bases left in between. CDR3 sequence reads: CASSYGEKLFF. CDR3 nucleotide sequence: TGTGCCAGCAGTTACGGTGAAAAACTGTTTTTT.

V is TRBV5-1 and J is TRBJ1-2; 8 bases are shared with TRBD1. This CDR3 contains 17 residues. J was trimmed by 8 bases and V by 5 bases; bases with no gene match: 20. Germline V gene data show CDR1 as SGHRS and CDR2 as YFSETQ. The CDR3: CASSHGGYNYQGAGYTF. CDR3 DNA: TGCGCCAGCAGTCACGGGGGCTACAACTACCAGGGGGCCGGCTACACCTTC.

The V gene is TRBV5-1, the J gene TRBJ2-3; 9 bases are shared with TRBD2. V gave up 3 bases and J gave up 0 bases; unmatched junction bases: 5. Germline values: CDR1 SGHRS, CDR2 YFSETQ. The CDR3 sequence is 16 residues long. The CDR3 bases are TGCGCCAGCAGCTCGACTAGCGGATCTAGCACAGATACGCAGTATTTT. Translating gives CASSSTSGSSTDTQYF.

V and J are TRBV7-6 and TRBJ2-1; 8 positions agree with TRBD2. Per germline, CDR1 SGHVS and CDR2 FNYEAQ. The J segment lost 8 bases and the V segment lost 8 bases, leaving 14 bases of the junction unmatched. CDR3 length: 15 amino acids. CDR3 DNA sequence: TGTGCCAGCCATCCCGGACTAGCCTATTTTGATGAGCAGTTCTTC. It yields the protein CASHPGLAYFDEQFF.